A selection of T cell receptor beta chains follows, all from one sample in a study of T-cell memory formation after mild COVID-19. TCRdb fed the 5' RACE reads into MiXCR, producing one record per CDR3 protein. The data show about 400,000 distinct CDR3 sequences, with 23% seen just once and roughly 14% held by the top ten. Sequencing input: PBMCs or a T cell subset sorted from them (not recorded which). These receptors were taken from an adult woman who had mild COVID-19 (a few samples of this study predate the infection). Cell type and time point are not known. Each CDR3 is given with its conserved first and last residue. Each record gives: V gene, D gene, J gene, clone size, CDR3 protein, CDR3 DNA. D genes are given only for firm matches. The listing skips clone size in some rows; elsewhere it reads once, few, many or a size class.

TRBV7-9	TRBD2	TRBJ2-3	few	CASSLRRPLAGGTDTQYF	TGTGCCAGCAGCCTCCGACGTCCCTTAGCGGGGGGGACAGATACGCAGTATTTT
TRBV7-9	TRBD2	TRBJ2-3	few	CASSLGLALSDTQYF	TGTGCCAGCAGCTTAGGACTAGCTTTGTCAGATACGCAGTATTTT
TRBV7-2	NA	TRBJ1-1	NA	CASSFPQETMNTEAFF	TGTGCCAGCAGCTTTCCTCAGGAGACCATGAACACTGAAGCTTTCTTT
TRBV4-2	TRBD2	TRBJ2-3	NA	CASSQDYSGGGDTQYF	TGTGCCAGCAGCCAAGATTACAGCGGGGGAGGAGATACGCAGTATTTT
TRBV4-2	NA	TRBJ1-6	NA	CASSQGDFPSPLHF	TGTGCCAGCAGCCAAGGGGACTTCCCCTCACCCCTCCACTTT
TRBV6-6	TRBD1	TRBJ1-2	NA	CASSYSSGGLGYGYTF	TGTGCCAGCAGTTACTCTTCAGGGGGTCTTGGCTATGGCTACACCTTC
TRBV6-2/TRBV6-3	TRBD1	TRBJ1-1	once	CASSYSGTGGLNTEAFF	TGTGCCAGCAGTTACTCGGGGACAGGGGGATTGAACACTGAAGCTTTCTTT
TRBV12-3/TRBV12-4	NA	TRBJ2-7	few	CASSLRLASAYEQYF	TGTGCCAGCAGTTTAAGGCTAGCTTCGGCCTACGAGCAGTACTTC
TRBV3-1	TRBD1	TRBJ2-7	many	CASSYTGGYFRGEQYF	TGTGCCAGCAGCTATACAGGGGGCTATTTTCGAGGCGAGCAGTACTTC
TRBV3-1	TRBD2	TRBJ2-3	NA	CASSQEWLAGGTDTQYF	TGTGCCAGCAGCCAAGAATGGCTAGCGGGGGGCACAGATACGCAGTATTTT
TRBV21-1	NA	TRBJ2-7	NA	CASSKLGAFGYEQYF	TGTGCCAGCAGCAAATTGGGAGCGTTCGGCTACGAGCAGTACTTC
TRBV5-8	TRBD1	TRBJ1-2	NA	CASSLDRTGSGYTF	TGTGCCAGCAGCTTGGACCGGACAGGGAGTGGCTACACCTTC